This T cell receptor (beta chain) was obtained from a study of cytomegalovirus exposure and HLA in healthy donors. The germline gives CDR1 SGHRS, CDR2 YFSETQ. The V end lost 4 bases, the J end lost 8 bases, and 18 bases lay between the germline ends. This CDR3 spans 14 amino acids. Researchers ran the PCR with 60 Vbeta and 13 Jbeta primers. Assay: immunoSEQ multiplex PCR; the TCRdb copy retains only in-frame clones and omits some. This table has about 140,000 clones, about 80% appearing once. The TCR originated in a young woman in good health and CMV-seropositive. The chain combines TRBV5-1 with TRBJ1-1, with a possible D match to TRBD1 (6 bases). Specimen: PBMCs. The CDR3 reads CASSRDRTGVEAFF. CDR3 DNA sequence: TGCGCCAGCAGCCGTGACAGGACTGGAGTGGAAGCTTTCTTT.